The 30 T cell receptor beta chains in this list originate from one sample, sequenced in a study of blood T cell repertoires in COVID-19. Method: immunoSEQ multiplex PCR; TCRdb's copy keeps in-frame clones and lacks some. The sample has nearly 80,000 clones, roughly 80% seen once. Sequenced sample: peripheral blood. All receptors come from a man aged 55 to 70 with active or convalescent COVID-19.

The chain recombines TRBV11-2 with TRBJ2-5; 7 nucleotides agree with TRBD2. The CDR3 length is 15 residues. Trimming cost V 1 base and J 5 bases; bases outside gene matches: 7. CDR1 and CDR2 (germline): SGHAT, FQNNGV. CDR3 coding DNA: TGTGCCAGCAGCTTAGTGGCGGGGGTAAGGGAGACCCAGTACTTC. Translated, it gives CASSLVAGVRETQYF.

Notes on this clone: The identical CDR3 is also encoded by other nucleotide sequences in the sample. The genes are TRBV12-3 or TRBV12-4 and TRBJ1-2; D is uncertain. The CDR3 has 13 residues. Trimming removed 1 base at V and 2 bases at J, with 5 bases between. The CDR3 DNA sequence: TGTGCCAGCAGTTTAGGACAAAACTATGGCTACACCTTC. Its translation: CASSLGQNYGYTF.

The rearrangement uses TRBV15 and TRBJ2-7, with D perhaps TRBD1 (6 bases). The germline V and J ends were trimmed by 0 bases and 5 bases, with 14 bases remaining between them. Per germline, CDR1 LNHNV and CDR2 YYDKDF (reference sequence). CDR3 size: 15 residues. This CDR3 is CATSRDRGRGDEQYF. The CDR3 nucleotides read TGTGCCACCAGCAGAGATCGGGGCAGGGGCGACGAGCAGTACTTC.

This clone was detected only a few times. The rearrangement joins TRBV11-2 to TRBJ2-5; TRBD2 matches at 7 bases. CDR3 length: 17 amino acids. Per germline, CDR1 SGHAT and CDR2 FQNNGV. The V segment lost 2 bases and the J segment 2 bases; nucleotides outside the gene matches: 11. The CDR3 is CASSLSSGSGVQETQYF. The CDR3 DNA follows: TGTGCCAGCAGCTTAAGCAGTGGAAGCGGGGTACAAGAGACCCAGTACTTC.

The V gene is TRBV6-6, the J gene TRBJ2-1; 12 bases are a match to TRBD2. Germline assignment: CDR1 MNHNY and CDR2 SVGAGI (reference sequence). V gave up 5 bases and J gave up 7 bases; unmatched junction bases: 9. The CDR3 spans 16 residues. The CDR3 DNA reads TGTGCCAGCAGTAAACCCGGGCTAGCGGGGGGGAATGAGCAGTTCTTC. Translating gives CASSKPGLAGGNEQFF.

V usage is TRBV2 and J usage is TRBJ1-1; no definite D call. The CDR3 is 15 amino acids. Germline CDR1 is SNHLY and CDR2 is FYNNEI. Trimming cost V 2 bases and J 0 bases, with 10 bases left between them. The CDR3 nucleotides read TGTGCCAGCAGTGAACGAGGGCTTCTGAACACTGAAGCTTTCTTT. As protein: CASSERGLLNTEAFF.

This sequence joins TRBV4-1 and TRBJ2-7; 7 positions match TRBD1. The CDR3 extends over 15 amino acids. CDR1 and CDR2 (germline): MGHRA, YSYEKL. Trimming took 1 base from V and 2 from J; bases not matched to a gene: 5. CDR3 nucleotides: TGCGCCAGCAGCCAAGGGGACAGAGGACCCTACGAGCAGTACTTC. This gives the protein CASSQGDRGPYEQYF.

In DNA form, the CDR3 reads TGTGCCAGCAGCACTCGGGGAGCAACCTACGAGCAGTACTTC. This gives the protein CASSTRGATYEQYF. This chain uses TRBV2 with TRBJ2-7, with D perhaps TRBD2 (5 bases). There are 14 residues in the CDR3. CDR1 is SNHLY and CDR2 is FYNNEI in the germline V gene. V lost 6 bases, J lost 2 bases, and 14 bases lay in between.

This chain's CDR3 is CASSYPQGELNTEAFF. For the CDR3, the DNA is TGTGCCAGCAGTTACCCCCAGGGGGAGTTGAACACTGAAGCTTTCTTT. The gene calls are TRBV6-2 or TRBV6-3 and TRBJ1-1, with 7 bases matching TRBD1. After removal of 2 bases from V and 0 bases from J, the junction contained 6 bases not matched to a gene. The CDR3 has 16 residues. The germline CDR1 and CDR2 sequences are MNHEY and SVGEGT.

This chain links TRBV25-1 with TRBJ1-2; TRBD1 agrees at 9 bases. This CDR3 is built from 14 residues. Germline loops: CDR1 MGHDK, CDR2 SYGVNS. J lost 2 bases, V lost 8 bases, and 6 bases had no gene match. The CDR3: CASGGTGLNYGYTF. CDR3 nucleotide sequence: TGTGCCAGCGGTGGGACAGGGCTGAACTATGGCTACACCTTC.

This chain links TRBV5-1 with TRBJ1-2; TRBD1 is a possible D gene (6 bases). Trimming left V 0 bases short and J 4 bases short, with 16 bases between. Germline V CDR1 and CDR2: SGHRS, YFSETQ. This CDR3 comprises 16 residues. The CDR3 here is CASSLGDRTLSYGYTF. CDR3 nucleotide sequence: TGCGCCAGCAGCTTGGGCGACAGGACCCTGTCCTATGGCTACACCTTC. Supplemented by reference TRBV5-1 and TRBJ1-2, the full variable domain reads KAGVTQTPRYLIKTRGQQVTLSCSPISGHRSVSWYQQTPGQGLQFLFEYFSETQRNKGNFPGRFSGRQFSNSRSEMNVSTLELGDSALYLCASSLGDRTLSYGYTFGSGTRLTVV.

J is TRBJ2-1 and V is TRBV27, with D perhaps TRBD1 (5 bases). Germline V gene data show CDR1 as MNHEY and CDR2 as SMNVEV (reference sequence). The CDR3 is 16 amino acids. The ends were cut back, 6 bases at V and 3 bases at J, with 18 bases in the middle. For the CDR3, the DNA is TGTGCCAGCAGGACCGATACAGGTTTAAGCTACAATGAGCAGTTCTTC. Amino acids: CASRTDTGLSYNEQFF.

V and J are TRBV11-2 and TRBJ1-2; TRBD1 is a possible D gene (5 bases). Germline V gives CDR1 SGHAT, CDR2 FQNNGV. The CDR3 contains 15 residues. The V end lost 2 bases, the J end lost 10 bases, and 20 bases lay between the germline ends. The CDR3 is CASSLTGRATPFYTF. Here the CDR3 DNA reads TGTGCCAGCAGCTTAACAGGCCGGGCTACACCTTTCTACACCTTC.

The chain links TRBV2 to TRBJ1-6; D might be TRBD1 (5 bases). The ends were cut back, 3 bases at V and 2 bases at J, with 17 bases in the middle. In germline, CDR1 is SNHLY, CDR2 FYNNEI. This CDR3 is built from 18 residues. CDR3: CASSDLQGLKAYNSPLHF. The CDR3 DNA reads as TGTGCCAGCAGTGATCTTCAGGGCCTTAAAGCCTATAATTCACCCCTCCACTTT.

This clone was detected only a few times. The chain couples TRBV14 to TRBJ1-1; D is unclear. CDR1 is SGHDN and CDR2 is FVKESK in the germline V gene. V lost 4 bases and J 0 bases, leaving 12 bases between the germline ends. The CDR3 has 15 residues. The DNA for the CDR3 is TGTGCCAGCAGCCCGCAGCGACCAATGAACACTGAAGCTTTCTTT. Encoded protein: CASSPQRPMNTEAFF.

This clone has only a few counts. The CDR3 DNA is TGTGCCAGCAGCCCCAGGGCCGGGGAGCTGTTTTTT. Translating gives CASSPRAGELFF. The V and J genes are TRBV7-8 and TRBJ2-2; D possibly corresponds to TRBD1 (5 bases). This CDR3 has 12 residues. The V and J ends lost 5 bases and 6 bases respectively, with 7 bases between them. The germline CDR1 and CDR2 sequences are SGHVS and FQNEAQ.

The chain joins TRBV25-1 to TRBJ1-2, with a weak D call TRBD1 (6 bases). The CDR3 loop spans 17 amino acids. Trimming pared 4 bases from V and 2 bases from J, leaving 20 bases between. CDR1 and CDR2 from the germline V gene are MGHDK and SYGVNS. In DNA, the CDR3 is TGTGCCAGCAGTGGATCTCAAACCGGGACAATGAACTATGGCTACACCTTC. Its protein is CASSGSQTGTMNYGYTF.

The sample holds one count of this clone. The chain links TRBV5-5 to TRBJ1-1; perhaps TRBD1 as D (5 bases). CDR1 SGHKS and CDR2 YYEKEE come from the germline V gene (reference sequence). The V end was cut by 2 bases, the J end by 1 base, with 9 bases between. This CDR3 comprises 14 residues. In DNA, the CDR3 is TGTGCCAGCAGCTTTTCGGGGGAGAACACTGAAGCTTTCTTT. It encodes CASSFSGENTEAFF. The whole variable domain, remainder taken from reference TRBV5-5 and TRBJ1-1, is DAGVTQSPTHLIKTRGQQVTLRCSPISGHKSVSWYQQVLGQGPQFIFQYYEKEERGRGNFPDRFSARQFPNYSSELNVNALLLGDSALYLCASSFSGENTEAFFGQGTRLTVV.

The rearrangement links TRBV25-1 to TRBJ1-2; D perhaps matches TRBD1 (6 bases). Germline values: CDR1 MGHDK, CDR2 SYGVNS. V was shortened by 4 bases and J by 10 bases, with 19 bases between the two germline ends. CDR3 length equals 14 residues. The CDR3 loop is CASSVTGTPLDYTF. As DNA, the CDR3 is TGTGCCAGCAGTGTAACAGGGACGCCATTGGACTACACCTTC.

This clone was counted between two and nine times. V and J are TRBV27 and TRBJ2-1; D might be TRBD1 (5 bases). The V end lost 2 bases, the J end lost 0 bases, and 11 bases lay between the germline ends. Germline-derived CDR1 and CDR2 are MNHEY and SMNVEV (reference sequence). This CDR3 contains 16 residues. The CDR3, as DNA: TGTGCCAGCAGTTTAGAAGGACACAGCTCCTACAATGAGCAGTTCTTC. This gives the protein CASSLEGHSSYNEQFF.

This sequence joins TRBV25-1 and TRBJ2-1; 11 positions match TRBD2. The CDR3 totals 15 residues. Germline V gene data show CDR1 as MGHDK and CDR2 as SYGVNS. J lost 6 bases, V lost 6 bases, and 7 bases had no gene match. The CDR3 bases are TGTGCCAGCAGGAGTCTAGCGGGGGGAATCAATGAGCAGTTCTTC. It translates to CASRSLAGGINEQFF.

The chain is built from TRBV19 and TRBJ1-1; D possibly corresponds to TRBD1 (6 bases). The V gene lost 5 bases and the J gene lost 1 base, with 11 bases spanning the gap. This CDR3 is built from 14 residues. The germline CDR1 and CDR2 sequences are LNHDA and SQIVND (reference sequence). The CDR3 loop is CASSPGATNTEAFF. The CDR3 DNA reads as TGTGCCAGTAGTCCAGGGGCAACGAACACTGAAGCTTTCTTT. Variable domain in full (rest from reference TRBV19 and TRBJ1-1): DGGITQSPKYLFRKEGQNVTLSCEQNLNHDAMYWYRQDPGQGLRLIYYSQIVNDFQKGDIAEGYSVSREKKESFPLTVTSAQKNPTAFYLCASSPGATNTEAFFGQGTRLTVV.

The chain links TRBV10-3 to TRBJ1-2; perhaps TRBD1 as D (6 bases). This CDR3 is 11 amino acids long. CDR1 and CDR2 (germline): ENHRY, SYGVKD. V dropped 2 bases and J dropped 8 bases, with 6 bases sitting between them. CDR3 region: CAISEGQGYTF. The CDR3 bases are TGTGCCATCAGTGAGGGACAGGGCTACACCTTC.

V and J are TRBV18 and TRBJ2-6; unclear D gene. V lost 3 bases, J lost 2 bases, and 11 bases lay in between. Germline V CDR1 and CDR2: KGHSH, LQKENI. The CDR3 consists of 16 residues. The CDR3 sequence: CASSPSPAAGANVLTF. The CDR3 bases are TGTGCCAGCTCACCGAGCCCTGCCGCTGGGGCCAACGTCCTGACTTTC.

This clone was recorded at least ten times. The chain joins TRBV14 to TRBJ2-2; D might be TRBD1 (7 bases). The CDR3 covers 14 residues. Per the germline V gene, CDR1 is SGHDN and CDR2 is FVKESK. The V gene lost 4 bases and the J gene lost 4 bases, with 10 bases spanning the gap. CDR3 sequence reads: CASSLQGGTGELFF. The DNA for the CDR3 is TGTGCCAGCAGCCTGCAGGGGGGCACCGGGGAGCTGTTTTTT. The whole variable domain, filled in from reference TRBV14 and TRBJ2-2, reads EAGVTQFPSHSVIEKGQTVTLRCDPISGHDNLYWYRRVMGKEIKFLLHFVKESKQDESGMPNNRFLAERTGGTYSTLKVQPAELEDSGVYFCASSLQGGTGELFFGEGSRLTVL.

This clone was seen a few times. The rearrangement links TRBV27 to TRBJ2-7; a possible D gene is TRBD2 (6 bases). The CDR3 is 13 residues long. CDR1 MNHEY and CDR2 SMNVEV come from the germline V gene (reference sequence). Deletions cut 6 bases from V and 2 bases from J, with 11 bases between. The CDR3 sequence is CASSTGLTYEQYF. The CDR3, as DNA: TGTGCCAGCAGCACGGGACTTACCTACGAGCAGTACTTC.

This clone occurred once. The V gene is TRBV19, the J gene TRBJ1-5, with TRBD1 matching 7 bases. Germline V lookup: CDR1 LNHDA, CDR2 SQIVND (reference sequence). The CDR3 contains 15 residues. With V trimmed by 4 bases and J by 2 bases, 5 bases remained unmatched. The CDR3 loop is CASSTQTGGNQPQHF. CDR3 nucleotide sequence: TGTGCCAGTAGTACGCAAACAGGGGGCAATCAGCCCCAGCATTTT.

By share of the sample, this clone is large. V usage is TRBV6-2 or TRBV6-3 and J usage is TRBJ2-1, with 10 bases that match TRBD1. CDR3 length: 15 residues. Germline V CDR1 and CDR2: MNHEY, SVGEGT. V shed 4 bases and J 7 bases; nucleotides not matched to a gene: 7. CDR3: CASSFPTGGRNEQFF. In DNA form, the CDR3 reads TGTGCCAGCAGTTTCCCGACAGGGGGCCGGAATGAGCAGTTCTTC.

V is TRBV7-2 and J is TRBJ2-5; D might be TRBD2 (6 bases). The CDR3 is made up of 16 amino acids. From germline, CDR1 is SGHTA and CDR2 FQGNSA. Trimming pared 1 base from V and 5 bases from J, leaving 17 bases between. The DNA for the CDR3 is TGTGCCAGCAGCTTAGGGGGAGGTCTGCTCCTCGAGACCCAGTACTTC. Translating it yields CASSLGGGLLLETQYF.

There are a few counts of this clone. This chain links TRBV19 with TRBJ1-1; possibly TRBD1 for D (6 bases). CDR1 is LNHDA and CDR2 is SQIVND in the germline V gene (reference sequence). The V gene lost 6 bases and the J gene lost 0 bases, with 11 bases spanning the gap. The CDR3 consists of 14 residues. The CDR3 region is CASSHRELNTEAFF. The DNA of the CDR3 is TGTGCCAGTAGCCACAGGGAACTGAACACTGAAGCTTTCTTT.